The 21 T cell receptor beta chains in this list originate from one sample, sequenced in a study of cytomegalovirus exposure and HLA in healthy donors. The PCR employed 60 Vbeta primers together with 13 Jbeta primers. Sequenced by immunoSEQ multiplex PCR; TCRdb stores in-frame clones only, minus some. This sample's table has around 150,000 clones. The sample taken for sequencing was PBMCs. These receptors originate from a man aged 35-49 years in good health and CMV-seronegative.

The DNA of the CDR3 is TGTGCCAGCAGCGTAGGTGGGGCACGGATTAACTACGAGCAGTACTTC. It translates to CASSVGGARINYEQYF. The chain joins TRBV9 to TRBJ2-7; D perhaps matches TRBD1 (5 bases). V lost 0 bases and J 3 bases, leaving 16 bases between the germline ends. The germline V gene has CDR1 SGDLS and CDR2 YYNGEE. The CDR3 has 16 amino acids.

The chain carries TRBV6-5 and TRBJ1-1; 10 bases are a match to TRBD1. V dropped 6 bases and J dropped 5; count of bases not matched to a gene: 6. The CDR3 length is 14 residues. Germline-derived CDR1 and CDR2 are MNHEY and SVGAGI. The CDR3 loop is CASSSGTGVTEAFF. In DNA, the CDR3 is TGTGCCAGCAGCTCCGGGACAGGGGTGACTGAAGCTTTCTTT.

The gene calls are TRBV2 and TRBJ1-1; possible D gene TRBD1, 5 bases. The CDR3 runs 13 residues. With 6 bases removed from V and 5 bases from J, the gap between germline ends came to 13 bases. The germline CDR1 and CDR2 sequences are SNHLY and FYNNEI. The CDR3 spells CASRFDSRTEAFF. The CDR3 DNA sequence: TGTGCCAGCAGGTTCGACAGTAGGACTGAAGCTTTCTTT. Using reference TRBV2 and TRBJ1-1 for the parts outside the CDR3, the full variable domain is EPEVTQTPSHQVTQMGQEVILRCVPISNHLYFYWYRQILGQKVEFLVSFYNNEISEKSEIFDDQFSVERPDGSNFTLKIRSTKLEDSAMYFCASRFDSRTEAFFGQGTRLTVV.

The CDR3 is CASSRTGFMNTEAFF. CDR3 sequence (DNA): TGTGCCAGCAGCCGGACAGGCTTTATGAACACTGAAGCTTTCTTT. V is TRBV7-2 and J is TRBJ1-1, with TRBD1 matching over 7 bases. The CDR3 loop spans 15 amino acids. Germline trimming cut 5 bases from V and 0 bases from J; bases unmatched to any gene: 6. The germline V gene has CDR1 SGHTA and CDR2 FQGNSA. Variable domain in full (rest from reference TRBV7-2 and TRBJ1-1): GAGVSQSPSNKVTEKGKDVELRCDPISGHTALYWYRQSLGQGLEFLIYFQGNSAPDKSGLPSDRFSAERTGGSVSTLTIQRTQQEDSAVYLCASSRTGFMNTEAFFGQGTRLTVV.

The V call is TRBV29-1, the J call TRBJ2-5; possible D gene TRBD2, 7 bases. The CDR3 spans 12 residues. Trimming removed 7 bases at V and 5 bases at J, with 14 bases between. The germline gives CDR1 SQVTM, CDR2 ANQGSEA. The CDR3 DNA reads as TGCAGCGCCTCCGAGGGGGGGGAGACCCAGTACTTC. This sequence encodes CSASEGGETQYF.

The chain carries TRBV7-2 and TRBJ2-5; 11 positions agree with TRBD2. This CDR3 spans 17 amino acids. After removal of 2 bases from V and 5 bases from J, the junction contained 10 bases not matched to a gene. CDR1 and CDR2 (germline): SGHTA, FQGNSA. The CDR3 protein is CASSLTIAGGTRETQYF. For the CDR3, the DNA is TGTGCCAGCAGCTTAACCATAGCGGGGGGGACTCGTGAGACCCAGTACTTC.

The chain recombines TRBV7-8 with TRBJ1-4; 7 bases are a match to TRBD1. CDR3 length: 15 amino acids. CDR1 and CDR2 from the germline V gene are SGHVS and FQNEAQ. The trim removed 4 bases at V and 2 bases at J, leaving 4 bases unmatched. The DNA for the CDR3 is TGTGCCAGCAGCTCCACAGGGGTTACTAATGAAAAACTGTTTTTT. It yields the protein CASSSTGVTNEKLFF.

Remarks on this clone: Different DNA sequences within this sample yield the same CDR3. The rearrangement links TRBV5-1 to TRBJ2-4; D is unresolved. The germline V gene has CDR1 SGHRS and CDR2 YFSETQ. This CDR3 has 14 amino acids. V lost 0 bases to trimming and J lost 2 bases, with 6 bases between them. CDR3 bases: TGCGCCAGCAGCTTGGGAGACTCCAAAAACATTCAGTACTTC. This encodes CASSLGDSKNIQYF. Looking up the rest from reference TRBV5-1 and TRBJ2-4 gives the full variable domain: KAGVTQTPRYLIKTRGQQVTLSCSPISGHRSVSWYQQTPGQGLQFLFEYFSETQRNKGNFPGRFSGRQFSNSRSEMNVSTLELGDSALYLCASSLGDSKNIQYFGAGTRLSVL.

The chain links TRBV7-3 to TRBJ2-2; D is uncertain. This CDR3 comprises 14 residues. V lost 4 bases to trimming and J lost 7 bases, with 13 bases between them. The germline V gene has CDR1 SGHTA and CDR2 FQGTGA. The chain's CDR3 is CASSSTSSSGELFF. The DNA of the CDR3 is TGTGCCAGCAGCTCGACGAGCTCTAGCGGGGAGCTGTTTTTT.

The V gene is TRBV7-2, the J gene TRBJ2-7; 12 positions agree with TRBD1. V was clipped by 5 bases and J by 2 bases; unmatched bases: 4. Germline V gene sequence: CDR1 SGHTA, CDR2 FQGNSA. The CDR3 length is 15 residues. The CDR3 DNA reads as TGTGCCAGCAGCCTGGGACAGGGGGCCACCTACGAGCAGTACTTC. This codes for CASSLGQGATYEQYF.

The chain carries TRBV19 and TRBJ2-5, with 7 bases identical to TRBD1. The V segment lost 5 bases and the J segment 2 bases; nucleotides outside the gene matches: 8. CDR1 is LNHDA, CDR2 SQIVND, per germline (reference sequence). The CDR3 sequence is 15 residues long. The CDR3 protein is CASSLQATGQETQYF. CDR3 coding DNA: TGTGCCAGTAGTCTCCAGGCGACAGGGCAAGAGACCCAGTACTTC.

The chain recombines TRBV28 with TRBJ2-7; the D gene is possibly TRBD2 (6 bases). This CDR3 spans 15 amino acids. The germline V and J ends were trimmed by 5 bases and 2 bases, with 16 bases remaining between them. Per the germline V gene, CDR1 is MDHEN and CDR2 is SYDVKM. The chain's CDR3 is CASSTPQEGTYEQYF. CDR3 nucleotides: TGTGCCAGCAGTACCCCCCAGGAGGGAACCTACGAGCAGTACTTC.

This sequence joins TRBV6-5 and TRBJ2-1; 8 positions agree with TRBD1. Germline assignment: CDR1 MNHEY and CDR2 SVGAGI. The CDR3 totals 15 residues. The V and J ends lost 5 bases and 6 bases, in that order; junction bases with no gene match: 9. CDR3 protein: CASSPAGTGFNEQFF. In DNA form, the CDR3 reads TGTGCCAGCAGTCCTGCCGGGACAGGCTTCAATGAGCAGTTCTTC.

The V call is TRBV7-8, the J call TRBJ2-5; 10 bases are a match to TRBD2. Near its end, the DNA agrees better with TRBJ2-7, so the J call may be wrong. From germline, CDR1 is SGHVS and CDR2 FQNEAQ. The length of the CDR3 is 14 residues. The CDR3 reads CASSPSGGPYEQYF. The CDR3 DNA follows: TGTGCCAGCAGCCCTAGCGGGGGCCCCTACGAGCAGTACTTC.

The genes are TRBV11-2 and TRBJ1-1; 10 nucleotides line up with TRBD1. CDR1 and CDR2 from the germline V gene are SGHAT and FQNNGV. The CDR3 length is 17 residues. V lost 5 bases to trimming and J lost 0 bases; unmatched junction nucleotides: 9. CDR3 coding DNA: TGTGCCAGCAGCCCCCGGGACAGGGGCCTCATGAACACTGAAGCTTTCTTT. Protein product: CASSPRDRGLMNTEAFF.

This sequence joins TRBV7-3 and TRBJ1-1; 8 bases line up with TRBD1. The germline V gene has CDR1 SGHTA and CDR2 FQGTGA. V dropped 4 bases and J dropped 4; count of bases not matched to a gene: 8. The CDR3 consists of 15 residues. CDR3 in DNA: TGTGCCAGCAGCTCCGATGATCAGGGGGCCACTGAAGCTTTCTTT. It is translated as CASSSDDQGATEAFF.

The rearrangement joins TRBV5-1 to TRBJ1-2; D might be TRBD1 (6 bases). V was pared by 1 base and J by 4 bases, with 14 bases between. CDR1 and CDR2 (germline): SGHRS, YFSETQ. The CDR3 is 15 amino acids. The CDR3 DNA sequence: TGCGCCAGCAGCTTGCTAACAGGGACGAGCTATGGCTACACCTTC. This encodes CASSLLTGTSYGYTF.

The rearrangement uses TRBV4-2 and TRBJ2-3, with TRBD2 matching 9 bases. Germline V lookup: CDR1 LGHNA, CDR2 YNFKEQ. The CDR3 has 17 residues. Trimming removed 1 base from V and 5 bases from J; junction bases left unmatched: 10. CDR3 sequence: CASSQGGGAPKEDTQYF. As DNA, the CDR3 is TGTGCCAGCAGCCAAGGCGGGGGGGCCCCCAAGGAAGATACGCAGTATTTT.

V and J are TRBV9 and TRBJ2-7; no firm D call. This CDR3 has 14 residues. V was clipped by 0 bases and J by 2 bases, with 9 bases between them. Per germline, CDR1 SGDLS and CDR2 YYNGEE. CDR3 loop: CASSVGMGPYEQYF. In DNA, the CDR3 is TGTGCCAGCAGCGTAGGTATGGGCCCCTACGAGCAGTACTTC.

V is TRBV27 and J is TRBJ2-7; weak D call: TRBD1 (5 bases). The CDR3 runs 12 residues. The V end lost 8 bases, the J end lost 3 bases, and 11 bases lay between the germline ends. Germline CDR1 and CDR2: MNHEY and SMNVEV (reference sequence). CDR3 sequence (DNA): TGTGCCAGCGGTAGGGGCAGCTACGAGCAGTACTTC. Its protein product is CASGRGSYEQYF.

The chain recombines TRBV5-4 with TRBJ2-7; 8 nucleotides align to TRBD1. V lost 4 bases to trimming and J lost 13 bases; unmatched junction nucleotides: 7. This CDR3 is built from 11 residues. CDR1 and CDR2 (germline): SGHNT, YYREEE (reference sequence). The CDR3 sequence is CASSTRDRLYF. CDR3 nucleotides: TGTGCCAGCAGCACGAGGGACAGGCTTTACTTC.